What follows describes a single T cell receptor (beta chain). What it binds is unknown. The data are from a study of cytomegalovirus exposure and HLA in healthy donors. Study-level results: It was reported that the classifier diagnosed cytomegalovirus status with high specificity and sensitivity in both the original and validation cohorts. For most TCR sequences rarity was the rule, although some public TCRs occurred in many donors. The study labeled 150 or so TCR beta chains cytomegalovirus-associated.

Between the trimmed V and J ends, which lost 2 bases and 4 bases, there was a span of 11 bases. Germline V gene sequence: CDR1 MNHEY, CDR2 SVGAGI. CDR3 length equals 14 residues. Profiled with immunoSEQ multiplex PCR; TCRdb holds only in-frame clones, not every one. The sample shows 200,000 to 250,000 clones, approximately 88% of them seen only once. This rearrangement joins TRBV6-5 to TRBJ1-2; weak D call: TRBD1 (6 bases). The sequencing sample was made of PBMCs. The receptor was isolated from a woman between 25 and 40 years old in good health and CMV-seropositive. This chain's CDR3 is CASSYLQGGYGYTF. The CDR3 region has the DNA TGTGCCAGCAGTTACCTACAGGGAGGCTATGGCTACACCTTC.